Sequencing of this TCR beta chain was carried out in a study of siplizumab effects on memory and regulatory T cells. Study results and limitations: On average, less than 75% of mappable alloreactive CD4+ clones were Treg-derived under siplizumab, against 25% to 30% in controls.

TCRdb keeps only in-frame clones here, not all; method: immunoSEQ multiplex PCR. The sample lists roughly 75,000 clones; 93% were seen once. This CDR3 is built from 15 residues. Losses at the gene ends were 3 bases for V and 3 bases for J; bases not matched to a gene: 6. Germline CDR1 and CDR2: SGHDT and YYEEEE. A note on this clone: Its specificity is not known.

Input material: CD8+ T cells sorted from blood. The chain carries TRBV5-6 and TRBJ2-7, with TRBD1 matching 10 bases. The TCR comes from a human donor in good health. CDR3: CASSSSGTGVYEQYF. CDR3 DNA sequence: TGTGCCAGCAGCTCCTCCGGGACAGGGGTCTACGAGCAGTACTTC.